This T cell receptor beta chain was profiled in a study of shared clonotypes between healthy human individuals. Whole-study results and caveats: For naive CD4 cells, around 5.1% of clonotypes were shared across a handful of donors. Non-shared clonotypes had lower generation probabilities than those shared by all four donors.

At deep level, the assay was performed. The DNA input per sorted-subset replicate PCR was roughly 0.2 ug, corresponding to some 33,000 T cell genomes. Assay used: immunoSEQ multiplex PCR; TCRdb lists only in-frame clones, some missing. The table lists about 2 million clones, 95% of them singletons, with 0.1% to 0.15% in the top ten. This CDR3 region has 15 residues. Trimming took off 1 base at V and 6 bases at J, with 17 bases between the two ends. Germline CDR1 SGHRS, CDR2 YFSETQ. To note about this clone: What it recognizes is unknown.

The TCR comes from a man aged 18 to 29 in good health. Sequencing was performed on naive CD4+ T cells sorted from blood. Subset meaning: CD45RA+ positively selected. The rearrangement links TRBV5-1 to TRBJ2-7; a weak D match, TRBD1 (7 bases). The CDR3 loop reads CASSLLTGRRSEQYF. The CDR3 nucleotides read TGCGCCAGCAGCTTGTTGACAGGGAGGAGGAGCGAGCAGTACTTC. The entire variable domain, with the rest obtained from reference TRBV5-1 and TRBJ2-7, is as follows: KAGVTQTPRYLIKTRGQQVTLSCSPISGHRSVSWYQQTPGQGLQFLFEYFSETQRNKGNFPGRFSGRQFSNSRSEMNVSTLELGDSALYLCASSLLTGRRSEQYFGPGTRLTVT.